The text below deals with one TCR beta chain. These data belong to a study of blood T cell repertoires in COVID-19. At the level of the study: PBMCs, B-cell-depleted T cells, or T cells were the source of the cDNA or gDNA that made up the material.

Seattle-derived patients entered the study during active infection and were followed longitudinally. Study processing details: Amplification of reference gene primers was used by the study to estimate nucleated cell counts. Measured with immunoSEQ multiplex PCR; TCRdb has only the in-frame clones, and not every one. The DNA was the basis for D and trimming; V, J and clone size are from that table. Counted here are some 190,000 clones, 70% to 85% occurring once; the ten biggest clones make up roughly 7.6%. The germline CDR1 and CDR2 sequences are MDHEN and SYDVKM. The CDR3 length is 14 residues. Between the trimmed V and J ends, which lost 7 bases and 0 bases, there was a span of 10 bases.

The sequenced material came from peripheral blood. This chain connects TRBV28 to TRBJ2-1; D unclear. The source is a woman aged 80 or older with COVID-19, enrolled during active disease. CDR3 residues: CASTRSSSYNEQFF. The CDR3 DNA reads TGTGCCAGCACTAGGTCCAGCTCCTACAATGAGCAGTTCTTC.